The T cell receptor beta chain under discussion was sequenced for a study of T cells in localized non-small cell lung cancer. Study outcomes and limitations: In adjacent lung, a median around 52 of the top 100 tumor clones were found.

CDR1 is SGHRS and CDR2 is YFSETQ in the germline V gene. The J segment lost 7 bases and the V segment lost 0 bases, leaving 16 bases of the junction unmatched. The length of the CDR3 is 17 residues. A word on this clone: No antigen is known for it.

Here immunoSEQ multiplex PCR was the method, and the copy in TCRdb shows in-frame clones only, minus some. The table has around 30,000 clones, approximately 94% seen once. The rearrangement links TRBV5-1 to TRBJ2-7; TRBD2 agrees at 7 bases. This material consisted of peripheral blood, taken before any cancer treatment. The TCR was taken from a woman aged 40-69 years with stage I lung adenocarcinoma. CDR3 residues: CASSLGPRDYGATEQYF. CDR3 DNA sequence: TGCGCCAGCAGCTTGGGGCCCCGGGACTACGGTGCGACTGAGCAGTACTTC.